A selection of T cell receptor beta chains follows, all from one sample in a study of metastatic and nonmetastatic thyroid tumors. Using MiXCR, TCRdb re-called clones from the PCR reads. The sample lists about 20,000 clones; 24% were seen once. Material for sequencing was tumor tissue. Every receptor here comes from a female donor with papillary thyroid cancer or a benign thyroid nodule (not recorded which). Some clones in this sample may be carry-over from other donors' samples. The conserved cysteine and the conserved F or W are not part of the CDR3 here. The D gene is left open where the match is weak.

TRBJ1-2	NA	TRBV18	13	ASSSQSGTTYGYT
TRBJ2-1	NA	TRBV6-1	12	ATAERPSSNEQF
TRBJ2-7	TRBD1	TRBV5-8	14	ASSLLADRGAYEQY
TRBJ1-1	NA	TRBV6-1	12	ASSPRTGYTEAF
TRBJ2-5	NA	TRBV20-1	13	SASGASIAKWTQY
TRBJ1-1	NA	TRBV6-4	12	ASSERAENTEAF
TRBJ2-7	NA	TRBV11-2	8	ASSPVEQY
TRBJ2-3	NA	TRBV20-1	12	SASGPGGRDTQY
TRBJ2-7	NA	TRBV6-2/TRBV6-3	12	ASSHPGPSYEQY
TRBJ2-2	NA	TRBV6-6	12	ASSYMAGTGELF
TRBJ1-3	NA	TRBV30	11	AWSVHSGNTIY
TRBJ2-5	NA	TRBV11-2	14	ASSTHPGPFFETQY
TRBJ2-5	TRBD2	TRBV19	15	ASSITASGRAAETQY
TRBJ2-1	TRBD2	TRBV28	12	ASSLSSGSNEQF
TRBJ2-1	NA	TRBV28	10	ASMRLGNEQF
TRBJ2-5	TRBD1	TRBV5-8	12	ASSPTGDQETQY
TRBJ2-3	NA	TRBV2	12	ASTASTSCDTQY
TRBJ2-3	NA	TRBV10-1	12	ASSESRGTDTQY
TRBJ2-3	TRBD1	TRBV27	11	ASSLQGADTQY
TRBJ2-2	NA	TRBV20-1	13	SASRQGANTGELF
TRBJ1-6	NA	TRBV18	14	ASSPQDLGGESPLH
TRBJ2-1	TRBD2	TRBV28	14	ASSSPGTSGPNEQF
TRBJ1-2	NA	TRBV27	10	ASRPRRCGYT
TRBJ2-5	NA	TRBV6-1	13	ASSEFGGVWETQY
TRBJ2-2	NA	TRBV28	12	ASISWRATRELF
TRBJ2-7	TRBD2	TRBV25-1	14	ASSEFGGGPSGEQY
TRBJ2-5	NA	TRBV25-1	11	ASLGRLQETQY
TRBJ2-6	TRBD1	TRBV12-3/TRBV12-4	17	ASSFVSGGPLSGANVLT
TRBJ2-3	NA	TRBV5-1	13	ASSLGGRGTDTQY
TRBJ1-2	TRBD1	TRBV19	12	ASNNYRGPGGYT
TRBJ2-3	TRBD2	TRBV10-1	13	ASSEGLADTDTQY
TRBJ2-3	NA	TRBV11-1	15	ASSLARQGGITDTQY
TRBJ2-1	TRBD2	TRBV20-1	14	SAGLAGVRGYNEQF
TRBJ2-3	TRBD2	TRBV28	14	AIASAGGLQVRTQY
TRBJ2-7	NA	TRBV7-2	10	ASSLTGIEQY
TRBJ2-1	TRBD1	TRBV18	13	ASSPAGQGDNEQF
TRBJ1-5	NA	TRBV5-1	12	ATKVGKFDQPQH
TRBJ1-6	NA	TRBV2	12	ASRDATGRWRPH
TRBJ2-7	NA	TRBV24-1	14	ATSDPRDSETYEQY
TRBJ2-1	NA	TRBV12-3/TRBV12-4	11	ASSLGTNNEQF
TRBJ2-1	NA	TRBV6-1	13	ASRTDYRAYNEQF
TRBJ2-4	NA	TRBV18	11	ASSPQAKNIQY
TRBJ2-7	NA	TRBV20-1	13	SARGDSGGGYEQY
TRBJ2-7	TRBD1	TRBV6-1	13	ASRPRGTGSYEQY
TRBJ2-7	TRBD2	TRBV2	12	ASRRGLAEYEQY
TRBJ2-1	NA	TRBV14	14	ASSQGEGPPYNEQF
TRBJ2-5	TRBD1	TRBV6-1	13	ASSRTRQGQETQY
TRBJ1-6	NA	TRBV6-1	13	ASREVSGAGSPLH
TRBJ1-1	TRBD1	TRBV5-1	14	ASSPGPGGENTEAF
TRBJ2-1	NA	TRBV6-5	16	ASSYDHLRDSQYNEQL